The rows below give T cell receptor beta chains drawn from one sample of a study of T cells in Graves' hyperthyroidism and ophthalmopathy. TCRdb reprocessed the multiplex PCR reads with MiXCR, giving one entry per CDR3 protein. The repertoire consists of fewer than 650,000 distinct CDR3 sequences, with 13% to 15% occurring once and the leading ten covering about 15%. The specimen sequenced was blood. Receptors were obtained from a middle-aged woman with Graves' hyperthyroidism. CDR3s include the opening cysteine and the closing phenylalanine or tryptophan. The order of the fields is V gene, J gene, clone size, D gene, CDR3 DNA, CDR3 protein. D genes are given only for firm matches. Clone sizes are given selectively: once, few, many, or a class where the clone is expanded.

>TRBV3-1|TRBJ1-6|many|NA
TGTGCCAGCAGCCAAGAATCTCTCCTGGGAAATTCACCCCTCCACTTT
CASSQESLLGNSPLHF
>TRBV12-3/TRBV12-4|TRBJ2-4|many|NA
TGTGCCAGCAGTTTATGGCTAGCCAAAAACATTCAGTACTTC
CASSLWLAKNIQYF
>TRBV28|TRBJ1-5|many|NA
TGTGCCAGCAGTTTATCGGGGGACAATCAGCCCCAGCATTTT
CASSLSGDNQPQHF
>TRBV12-3/TRBV12-4|TRBJ1-1|many|NA
TGTGCCAGCAGTTTAGGGACCACGACCACTGAAGCTTTCTTT
CASSLGTTTTEAFF
>TRBV9|TRBJ2-5|many|NA
TGTGCCAGCAGCGTAGAACCGGGACCAACTGGGGAGACCCAGTACTTC
CASSVEPGPTGETQYF
>TRBV28|TRBJ2-1|many|TRBD2
TGTGCCAGTACTAGCGGGAGAGATTGGAGCTCCTACAATGAGCAGTTCTTC
CASTSGRDWSSYNEQFF
>TRBV4-2|TRBJ2-5|NA|NA
TGTGCCAGCAGCCAAAGCTTGCTCCAAGAGACCCAGTACTTC
CASSQSLLQETQYF
>TRBV9|TRBJ2-1|few|NA
TGTGCCAGCAGCGTAGAATTAGGAGGACCAGACTACTACAATGAGCAGTTCTTC
CASSVELGGPDYYNEQFF
>TRBV28|TRBJ2-7|many|TRBD2
TGTGCCAGCACCGGACTAGCGGGAGATCAAGACTACGAGCAGTACTTC
CASTGLAGDQDYEQYF
>TRBV7-2|TRBJ2-1|many|NA
TGTGCCAGCAGCTACCCAGTAGGCTCCTCTTCCTACAATGAGCAGTTCTTC
CASSYPVGSSSYNEQFF
>TRBV6-2/TRBV6-3|TRBJ2-1|many|TRBD1
TGTGCCAGCAGTGTCCGGGACAGCCTCTCCTACAATGAGCAGTTCTTC
CASSVRDSLSYNEQFF
>TRBV6-1|TRBJ2-7|NA|TRBD2
TGTGCCAGCAGCCGGACTCGGACTAGCGGTCCCTACGAGCAGTACTTC
CASSRTRTSGPYEQYF
>TRBV6-1|TRBJ1-1|NA|NA
TGTGCCAGCATCGTAACAGGCGCCTTGAACACTGAAGCTTTCTTT
CASIVTGALNTEAFF
>TRBV27|TRBJ1-1|many|NA
TGTGCCAGTACCAACTGGAACACTGAAGCTTTCTTT
CASTNWNTEAFF
>TRBV5-1|TRBJ2-5|many|TRBD1
TGCGCCAGCAGCGCTGGACAGGGGAAAGAGACCCAGTACTTC
CASSAGQGKETQYF
>TRBV2|TRBJ2-3|many|NA
TGTGCCAGCAGTGAGCCTTATACGCAGTATTTT
CASSEPYTQYF
>TRBV20-1|TRBJ2-1|many|TRBD2
TGCAGTGCAAGCCCCTTAGCGGGAGGGCCGGTCAATGAGCAGTTCTTC
CSASPLAGGPVNEQFF
>TRBV20-1|TRBJ2-3|many|NA
TGCAGTGCTAGAGATCCTGTCGGTGGCACAGATACGCAGTATTTT
CSARDPVGGTDTQYF
>TRBV5-1|TRBJ2-5|NA|TRBD2
TGCGCCAGCAGCTTGGGAAGCGGGAGAGGGCAAGAGACCCAGTACTTC
CASSLGSGRGQETQYF
>TRBV11-2|TRBJ2-3|many|NA
TGTGCCAGCAGCCCCTGGACAGATACGCAGTATTTT
CASSPWTDTQYF
>TRBV5-6|TRBJ2-2|NA|NA
TGTGCCAGCAGCTTTGCAGGGGCGGGGACCGGGGAGCTGTTTTTT
CASSFAGAGTGELFF
>TRBV6-1|TRBJ1-1|many|NA
TGTGCCAGCAGTCGCAGGGATGCCACTGAAGCTTTCTTT
CASSRRDATEAFF
>TRBV27|TRBJ2-1|many|TRBD2
TGTGCCAGCAGGCAGAGGACTAGCGGGGATTACAATGAGCAGTTCTTC
CASRQRTSGDYNEQFF
>TRBV6-5|TRBJ1-1|many|NA
TGTGCCAGCAGTTACAGGGATGGGTCGACTGAAGCTTTCTTT
CASSYRDGSTEAFF
>TRBV12-5|TRBJ1-6|NA|NA
TGTGCTAGTGACCCACAGAGAGACTATAATTCACCCCTCCACTTT
CASDPQRDYNSPLHF
>TRBV6-1|TRBJ2-3|NA|NA
TGTGCCAGCAGCCCTAAATATGGTAGCTGGAACACAGATACGCAGTATTTT
CASSPKYGSWNTDTQYF
>TRBV6-1|TRBJ2-7|many|NA
TGTGCCAGCAGTGTTAGAGGGGACCTCTACGAGCAGTACTTC
CASSVRGDLYEQYF
>TRBV4-1|TRBJ2-3|few|NA
TGCGCCAGCAGCCAGGCGGGATTCCCTAGCACAGATACGCAGTATTTT
CASSQAGFPSTDTQYF
>TRBV28|TRBJ2-5|many|TRBD2
TGTGCCAGCACCCTGGGACTAGCGGGGGTTTCGGAGACCCAGTACTTC
CASTLGLAGVSETQYF
>TRBV3-1|TRBJ2-7|many|NA
TGTGCCAGCAGCGCTGGACAGACACGGGTGGAGCAGTACTTC
CASSAGQTRVEQYF
>TRBV20-1|TRBJ2-1|many|TRBD2
TGCAGTGCTACACTACAAGCGGGAGCTGAGTTCTTC
CSATLQAGAEFF
>TRBV3-1|TRBJ1-5|many|NA
TGTGCCAGCAGCCAAGAGATGGGTTGGGATCAGCCCCAGCATTTT
CASSQEMGWDQPQHF
>TRBV6-1|TRBJ1-4|few|TRBD1
TGTGCCAGCAGTCAGGGACAGGGGGCGAGTGAAAAACTGTTTTTT
CASSQGQGASEKLFF
>TRBV24-1|TRBJ2-1|few|NA
TGTGCCACCAGTGCGGGAGTTTCGAATGAGCAGTTCTTC
CATSAGVSNEQFF
>TRBV6-8|TRBJ1-2|NA|NA
TGTGCCAGCAGTTACTCAGCTAACTATGGCTACACCTTC
CASSYSANYGYTF
>TRBV10-2|TRBJ2-7|many|NA
TGCGCCAGCAGACCGGGACCACCCTACGAGCAGTACTTC
CASRPGPPYEQYF
>TRBV30|TRBJ2-1|many|NA
TGTGCCCTCTGGTATTACAATGAGCAGTTCTTC
CALWYYNEQFF
>TRBV4-1|TRBJ2-3|many|NA
TGCGCCAGCAGCCAAAATGTAGATACGCAGTATTTT
CASSQNVDTQYF
>TRBV2|TRBJ2-3|many|NA
TGTGCCAGCAGTGGGCCAGACACAGATACGCAGTATTTT
CASSGPDTDTQYF
>TRBV3-1|TRBJ1-2|many|NA
TGTGCCAGCAGCCAGGGAGAAGCTAACTATGGCTACACCTTC
CASSQGEANYGYTF
>TRBV11-3|TRBJ2-1|many|TRBD1
TGTGCCAGCAGCATGGGGACAGGGGGTTTGAATGAGCAGTTCTTC
CASSMGTGGLNEQFF
>TRBV5-1|TRBJ2-1|many|NA
TGCGCCAGCAGCTCCCCTAGCGTCAATGAGCAGTTCTTC
CASSSPSVNEQFF
>TRBV12-3/TRBV12-4|TRBJ1-3|NA|NA
TGTGCCAGCAGTTTACTCGGATACTCTGGAAACACCATATATTTT
CASSLLGYSGNTIYF
>TRBV29-1|TRBJ2-2|few|NA
TGCAGCGTTGTCCCCACGGGAGTAAACACCGGGGAGCTGTTTTTT
CSVVPTGVNTGELFF
>TRBV4-1|TRBJ2-3|NA|NA
TGCGCCAGCAGCCAGGGCGGCAGGAGCACAGATACGCAGTATTTT
CASSQGGRSTDTQYF
>TRBV6-1|TRBJ1-4|many|NA
TGTGCCAGCAGTGAAACAGGGTTACCTAACGAAAAACTGTTTTTT
CASSETGLPNEKLFF
>TRBV20-1|TRBJ2-7|many|NA
TGCAGTGCTATTGGCCCGTCACTAGCAACCTACGAGCAGTACTTC
CSAIGPSLATYEQYF
>TRBV6-1|TRBJ1-5|few|NA
TGTGCCAGCAGTGCTTCCTATTGGGGTAGCAATCAGCCCCAGCATTTT
CASSASYWGSNQPQHF
>TRBV2|TRBJ1-5|many|NA
TGTGCCAGCAGTGCGGCCATTCCCTGGGGCAATCAGCCCCAGCATTTT
CASSAAIPWGNQPQHF
>TRBV25-1|TRBJ2-7|NA|NA
TGTGCCAGCAGTGAATACCAGGGGCAGTACTTC
CASSEYQGQYF
>TRBV6-1|TRBJ2-1|many|NA
TGTGCCAGCATAATTTCCCAGCGTGGGACCTACAATGAGCAGTTCTTC
CASIISQRGTYNEQFF
>TRBV6-1|TRBJ2-7|many|NA
TGTGCCAGCAGTTACAACAGGGCCTCTTGGGAGCAGTACTTC
CASSYNRASWEQYF